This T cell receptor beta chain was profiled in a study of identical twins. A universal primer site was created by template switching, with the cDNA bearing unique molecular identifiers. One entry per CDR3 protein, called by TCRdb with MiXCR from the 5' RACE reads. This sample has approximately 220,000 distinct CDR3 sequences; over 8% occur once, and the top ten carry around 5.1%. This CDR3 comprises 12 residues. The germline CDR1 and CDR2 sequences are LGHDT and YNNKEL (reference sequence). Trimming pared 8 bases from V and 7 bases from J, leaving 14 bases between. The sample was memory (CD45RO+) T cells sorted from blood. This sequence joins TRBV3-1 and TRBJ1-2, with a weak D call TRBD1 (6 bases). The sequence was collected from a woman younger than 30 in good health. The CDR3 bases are TGTGCCAGCTCTCAAGGGGGAGGTGGCTACACCTTC. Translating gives CASSQGGGGYTF. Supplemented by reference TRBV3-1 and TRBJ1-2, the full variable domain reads DTAVSQTPKYLVTQMGNDKSIKCEQNLGHDTMYWYKQDSKKFLKIMFSYNNKELIINETVPNRFSPKSPDKAHLNLHINSLELGDSAVYFCASSQGGGGYTFGSGTRLTVV.